The sequence of this TCR beta chain was determined in a study of blood T cell repertoires in COVID-19. Study background: Material from acute and convalescent COVID-19 was sourced from the United States, Italy and Spain. PBMCs, B-cell-depleted T cells, or T cells were the source of the cDNA or gDNA that made up the material.

The CDR3 loop spans 16 amino acids. V trimming: 5 bases; J trimming: 6 bases; junction bases outside the gene matches: 10. Germline CDR1 and CDR2: SEHNR and FQNEAQ (reference sequence). TCRdb's table, derived via immunoSEQ multiplex PCR, lists solely in-frame clones and lacks some. The sample includes under 250,000 clones, more than 75% of them seen just once. The receptor was derived from a woman in her forties with acute or convalescent COVID-19. This chain uses TRBV7-9 with TRBJ1-5; 10 nucleotides match TRBD1. The sequenced sample consisted of peripheral blood. The CDR3 here is CASSPYRDRGGQPQHF. The CDR3, as DNA: TGTGCCAGCAGCCCGTACCGGGACAGGGGAGGTCAGCCCCAGCATTTT.